This T cell receptor beta chain was identified in a study of naive and memory T cell subsets. Regarding the study as a whole: Especially in CD8 cells, naive repertoires contained a few larger clonotypes, possibly CD45RA-re-expressing memory cells.

Both TRBC1 and TRBC2 were covered by a beta constant-region primer of two equimolar oligonucleotides. Ligated cDNA was amplified by four rounds of PCR with nested alpha and beta constant-region primers and SP2. TCRdb recomputed calls from the UMI-ligation and nested PCR reads with MiXCR, one row per CDR3 protein. The repertoire includes 99,000 or so distinct CDR3 sequences, roughly 14% of them detected once, and 2.5% to 3% sits in the top ten. This clonotype was seen more than once but under ten times. The antigen is undetermined. This CDR3 contains 14 residues. Germline values: CDR1 MNHEY, CDR2 SMNVEV (reference sequence). After removal of 7 bases from V and 9 bases from J, the junction contained 9 bases not matched to a gene.

The sample was naive CD8+ T cells from blood. The TCR originated in a human donor in good health. This sequence joins TRBV27 and TRBJ2-1; 10 nucleotides line up with TRBD2. The CDR3, as DNA: TGTGCCAGCACCCCAGCGGGAGGGCCCTCTGAGCAGTTCTTC. Its protein product is CASTPAGGPSEQFF.